Reported below is one T cell receptor beta chain. No antigen is known for it. V gave up 1 base and J gave up 8 bases, with 9 bases separating them. Germline V CDR1 and CDR2: SEHNR, FQNEAQ (reference sequence). This CDR3 has 13 residues. The sample originates from a study of Ad26.COV2.S vaccination and SARS-CoV-2 variants. At the level of the study: Once or twice, 56 days apart, Ad26.COV2.S was delivered intramuscularly. Study-wide points: Once vaccination had occurred, spike-specific CD8+ and CD4+ T cell responses reportedly showed substantial breadth.

Profiling relied on immunoSEQ multiplex PCR, and the TCRdb table lists in-frame clones only, not all of them. The sample has more than 400,000 clones; around 91% are singletons. Specified treatment: about 20 received Ad26.COV2.S at low or high dose, single or two shots; about 5 received placebo; per-sample allocation not given. The samples date from day 63 after the first vaccine or placebo injection. Donor was an adult aged 18-55 years in Boston. The sequence was obtained from a person aged 18-60 years who received the Ad26.COV2.S COVID-19 vaccine or a placebo. The source was peripheral blood, collected in a trial of Ad26.COV2.S vaccine versus placebo. The genes are TRBV7-9 and TRBJ2-4; a possible D gene is TRBD2 (5 bases). The chain's CDR3 is CASSLDARDIQYF. The DNA of the CDR3 is TGTGCCAGCAGCTTAGACGCGAGGGACATTCAGTACTTC.